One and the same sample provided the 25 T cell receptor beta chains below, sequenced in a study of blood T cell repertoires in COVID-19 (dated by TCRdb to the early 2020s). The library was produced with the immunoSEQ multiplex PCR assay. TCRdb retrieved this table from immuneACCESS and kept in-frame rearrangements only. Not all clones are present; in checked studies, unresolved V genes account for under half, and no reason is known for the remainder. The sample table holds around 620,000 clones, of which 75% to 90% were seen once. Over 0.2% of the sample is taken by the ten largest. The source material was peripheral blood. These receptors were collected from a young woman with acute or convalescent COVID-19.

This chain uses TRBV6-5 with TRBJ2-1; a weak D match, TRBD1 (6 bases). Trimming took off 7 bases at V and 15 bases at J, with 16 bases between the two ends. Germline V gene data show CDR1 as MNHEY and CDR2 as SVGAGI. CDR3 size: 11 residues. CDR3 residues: CASTIEQGRFF. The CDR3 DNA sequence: TGTGCCAGCACCATAGAACAGGGACGGTTCTTC.

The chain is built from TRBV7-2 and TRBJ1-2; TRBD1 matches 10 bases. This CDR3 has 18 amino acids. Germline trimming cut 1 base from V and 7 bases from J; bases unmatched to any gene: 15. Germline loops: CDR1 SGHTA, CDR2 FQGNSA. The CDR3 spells CASSLEYPLSDRGLGYTF. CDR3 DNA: TGTGCCAGCAGCTTAGAGTATCCTTTATCCGACAGGGGGCTTGGCTACACCTTC. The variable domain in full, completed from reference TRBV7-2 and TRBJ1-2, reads GAGVSQSPSNKVTEKGKDVELRCDPISGHTALYWYRQSLGQGLEFLIYFQGNSAPDKSGLPSDRFSAERTGGSVSTLTIQRTQQEDSAVYLCASSLEYPLSDRGLGYTFGSGTRLTVV.

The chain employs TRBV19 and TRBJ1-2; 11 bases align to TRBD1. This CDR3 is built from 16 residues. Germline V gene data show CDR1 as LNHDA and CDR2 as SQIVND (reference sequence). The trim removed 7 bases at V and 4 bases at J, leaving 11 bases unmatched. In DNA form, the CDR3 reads TGTGCCAGTACCTTTGGACAGGGGGCGCGGGGCTATGGCTACACCTTC. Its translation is CASTFGQGARGYGYTF.

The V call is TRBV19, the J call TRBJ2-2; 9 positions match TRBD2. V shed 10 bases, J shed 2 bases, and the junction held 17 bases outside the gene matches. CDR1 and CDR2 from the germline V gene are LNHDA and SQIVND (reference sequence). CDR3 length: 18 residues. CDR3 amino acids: CATKGLSGGLKNTGELFF. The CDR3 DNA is TGTGCCACCAAAGGGCTTAGCGGGGGCCTCAAAAACACCGGGGAGCTGTTTTTT. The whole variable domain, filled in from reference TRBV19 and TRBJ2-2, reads DGGITQSPKYLFRKEGQNVTLSCEQNLNHDAMYWYRQDPGQGLRLIYYSQIVNDFQKGDIAEGYSVSREKKESFPLTVTSAQKNPTAFYLCATKGLSGGLKNTGELFFGEGSRLTVL.

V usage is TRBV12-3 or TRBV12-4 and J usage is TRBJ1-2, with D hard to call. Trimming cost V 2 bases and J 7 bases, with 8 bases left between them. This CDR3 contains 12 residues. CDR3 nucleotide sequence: TGTGCCAGCAGTTTAAGTCAGGCTGGCTACACCTTC. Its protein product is CASSLSQAGYTF.

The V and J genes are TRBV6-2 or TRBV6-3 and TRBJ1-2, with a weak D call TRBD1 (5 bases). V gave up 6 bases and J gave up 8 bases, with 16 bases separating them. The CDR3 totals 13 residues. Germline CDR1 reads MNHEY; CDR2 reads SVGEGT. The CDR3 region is CASSIGALGGYTF. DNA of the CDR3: TGTGCCAGCAGCATAGGGGCCCTCGGGGGCTACACCTTC.

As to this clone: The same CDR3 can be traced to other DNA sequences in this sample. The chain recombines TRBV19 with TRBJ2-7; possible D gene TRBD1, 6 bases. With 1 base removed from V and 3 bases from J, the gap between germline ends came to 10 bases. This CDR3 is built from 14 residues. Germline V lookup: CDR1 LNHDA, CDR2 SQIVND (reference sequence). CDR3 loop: CASSIGQGYYEQYF. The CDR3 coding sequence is TGTGCCAGTAGTATAGGCCAGGGGTACTACGAGCAGTACTTC. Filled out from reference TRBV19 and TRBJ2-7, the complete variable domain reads DGGITQSPKYLFRKEGQNVTLSCEQNLNHDAMYWYRQDPGQGLRLIYYSQIVNDFQKGDIAEGYSVSREKKESFPLTVTSAQKNPTAFYLCASSIGQGYYEQYFGPGTRLTVT.

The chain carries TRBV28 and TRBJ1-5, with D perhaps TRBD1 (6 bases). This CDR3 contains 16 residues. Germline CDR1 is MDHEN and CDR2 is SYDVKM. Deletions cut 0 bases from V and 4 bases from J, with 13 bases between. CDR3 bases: TGTGCCAGCAGTTTATGGAGGACAGCGACAAATCAGCCCCAGCATTTT. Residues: CASSLWRTATNQPQHF.

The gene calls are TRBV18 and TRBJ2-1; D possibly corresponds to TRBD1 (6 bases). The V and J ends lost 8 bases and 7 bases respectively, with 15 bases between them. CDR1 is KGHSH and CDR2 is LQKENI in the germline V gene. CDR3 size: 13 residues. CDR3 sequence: CASLRTAKNEQFF. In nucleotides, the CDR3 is TGTGCCAGCCTAAGGACAGCGAAGAATGAGCAGTTCTTC.

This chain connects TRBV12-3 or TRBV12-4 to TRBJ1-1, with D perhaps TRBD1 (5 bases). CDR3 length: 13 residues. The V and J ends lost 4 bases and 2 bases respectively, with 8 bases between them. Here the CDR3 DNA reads TGTGCCAGCAGTTGGGGGGGTAACACTGAAGCTTTCTTT. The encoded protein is CASSWGGNTEAFF.

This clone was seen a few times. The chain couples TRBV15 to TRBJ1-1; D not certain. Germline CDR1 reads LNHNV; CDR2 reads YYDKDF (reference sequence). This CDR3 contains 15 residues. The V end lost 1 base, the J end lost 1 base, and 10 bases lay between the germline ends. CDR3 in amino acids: CATSRVPSQNTEAFF. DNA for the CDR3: TGTGCCACCAGCAGAGTCCCAAGCCAGAACACTGAAGCTTTCTTT.

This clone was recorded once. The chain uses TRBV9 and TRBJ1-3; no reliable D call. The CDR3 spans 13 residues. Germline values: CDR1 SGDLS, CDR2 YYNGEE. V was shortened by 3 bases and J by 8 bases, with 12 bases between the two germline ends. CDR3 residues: CASSGRQAYTIYF. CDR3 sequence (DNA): TGTGCCAGCAGCGGCCGACAAGCCTACACCATATATTTT.

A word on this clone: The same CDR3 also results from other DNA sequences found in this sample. This CDR3 is CASSRQGDEQYF. CDR3 nucleotide sequence: TGTGCCAGCTCTCGACAGGGTGACGAGCAGTACTTC. This sequence joins TRBV18 and TRBJ2-7; 7 bases match TRBD1. The V segment lost 6 bases and the J segment 5 bases; nucleotides outside the gene matches: 4. Germline V gene sequence: CDR1 KGHSH, CDR2 LQKENI. CDR3 length: 12 residues.

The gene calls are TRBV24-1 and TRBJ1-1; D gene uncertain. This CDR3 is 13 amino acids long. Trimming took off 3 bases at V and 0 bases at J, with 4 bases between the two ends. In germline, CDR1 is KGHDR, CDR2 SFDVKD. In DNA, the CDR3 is TGTGCCACCAGTGATGCAGTGAACACTGAAGCTTTCTTT. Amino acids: CATSDAVNTEAFF.

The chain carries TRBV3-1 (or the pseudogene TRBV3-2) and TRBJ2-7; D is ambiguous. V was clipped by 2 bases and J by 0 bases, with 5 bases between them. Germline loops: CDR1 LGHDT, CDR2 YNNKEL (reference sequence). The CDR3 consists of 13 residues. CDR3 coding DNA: TGTGCCAGCAGCCAAAAGCCCTCCTACGAGCAGTACTTC. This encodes CASSQKPSYEQYF.

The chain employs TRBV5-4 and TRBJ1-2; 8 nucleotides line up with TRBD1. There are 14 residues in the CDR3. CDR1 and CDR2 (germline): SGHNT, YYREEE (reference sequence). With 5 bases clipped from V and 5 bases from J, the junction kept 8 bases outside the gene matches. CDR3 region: CASSPGGAVYGYTF. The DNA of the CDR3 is TGTGCCAGCAGTCCAGGGGGCGCGGTGTATGGCTACACCTTC. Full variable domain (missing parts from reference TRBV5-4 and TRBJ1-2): ETGVTQSPTHLIKTRGQQVTLRCSSQSGHNTVSWYQQALGQGPQFIFQYYREEENGRGNFPPRFSGLQFPNYSSELNVNALELDDSALYLCASSPGGAVYGYTFGSGTRLTVV.

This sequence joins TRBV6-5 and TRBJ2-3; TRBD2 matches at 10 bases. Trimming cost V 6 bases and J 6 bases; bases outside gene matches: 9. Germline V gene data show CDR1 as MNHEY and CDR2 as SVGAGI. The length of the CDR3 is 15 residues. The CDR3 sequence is CASSPERGGWDTQYF. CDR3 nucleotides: TGTGCCAGCAGCCCGGAGCGGGGGGGGTGGGATACGCAGTATTTT.

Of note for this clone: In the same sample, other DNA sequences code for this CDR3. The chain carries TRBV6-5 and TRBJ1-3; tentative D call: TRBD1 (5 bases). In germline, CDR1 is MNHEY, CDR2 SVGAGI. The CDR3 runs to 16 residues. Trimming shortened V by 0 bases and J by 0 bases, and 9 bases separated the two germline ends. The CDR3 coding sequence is TGTGCCAGCAGTTACTCCGGGGGGTCCTCTGGAAACACCATATATTTT. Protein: CASSYSGGSSGNTIYF.

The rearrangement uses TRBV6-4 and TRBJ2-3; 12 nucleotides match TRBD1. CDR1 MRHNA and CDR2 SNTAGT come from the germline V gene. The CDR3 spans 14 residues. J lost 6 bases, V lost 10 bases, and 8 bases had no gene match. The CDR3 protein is CATQPGQGADTQYF. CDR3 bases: TGTGCCACCCAGCCGGGACAGGGGGCGGATACGCAGTATTTT.

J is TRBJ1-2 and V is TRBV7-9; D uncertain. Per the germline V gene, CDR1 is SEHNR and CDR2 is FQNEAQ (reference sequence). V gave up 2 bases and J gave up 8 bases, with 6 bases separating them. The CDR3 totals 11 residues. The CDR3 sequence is CASSLHQGYTF. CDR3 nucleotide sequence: TGTGCCAGCAGCTTACATCAAGGCTACACCTTC.

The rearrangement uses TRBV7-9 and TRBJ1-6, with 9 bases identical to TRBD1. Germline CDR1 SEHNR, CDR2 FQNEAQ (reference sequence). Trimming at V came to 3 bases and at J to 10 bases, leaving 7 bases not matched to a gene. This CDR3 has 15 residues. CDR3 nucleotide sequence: TGTGCCAGCAGCTTGGGGGACAGGGTAAACTCACCCCTCCACTTT. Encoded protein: CASSLGDRVNSPLHF.

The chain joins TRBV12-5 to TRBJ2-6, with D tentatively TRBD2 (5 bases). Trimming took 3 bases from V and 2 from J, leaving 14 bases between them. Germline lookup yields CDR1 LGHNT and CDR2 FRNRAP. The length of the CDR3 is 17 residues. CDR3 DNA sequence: TGTGCTAGTGGTTTTTTTTCTGAGGGCCCTGGGGCCAACGTCCTGACTTTC. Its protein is CASGFFSEGPGANVLTF.

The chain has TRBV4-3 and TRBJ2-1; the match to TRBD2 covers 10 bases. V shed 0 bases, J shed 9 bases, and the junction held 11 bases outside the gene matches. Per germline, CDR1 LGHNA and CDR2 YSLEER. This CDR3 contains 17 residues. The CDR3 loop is CASSQDYASGGRGEQFF. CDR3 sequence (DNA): TGCGCCAGCAGCCAAGACTACGCTAGCGGGGGTCGTGGTGAGCAGTTCTTC.

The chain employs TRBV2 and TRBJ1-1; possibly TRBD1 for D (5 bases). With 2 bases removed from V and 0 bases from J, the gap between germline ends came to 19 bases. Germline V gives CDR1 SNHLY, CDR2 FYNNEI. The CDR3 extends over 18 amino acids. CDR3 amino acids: CASSERMGHGAMNTEAFF. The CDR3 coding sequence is TGTGCCAGCAGTGAAAGGATGGGGCATGGGGCGATGAACACTGAAGCTTTCTTT.

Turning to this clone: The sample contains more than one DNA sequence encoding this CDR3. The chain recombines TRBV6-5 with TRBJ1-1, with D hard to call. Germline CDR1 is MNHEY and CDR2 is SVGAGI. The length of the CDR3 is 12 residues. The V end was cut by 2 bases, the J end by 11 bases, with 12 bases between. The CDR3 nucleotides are TGTGCCAGCAGTTACCCAACGGGTGAGGCTTTCTTT. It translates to CASSYPTGEAFF.